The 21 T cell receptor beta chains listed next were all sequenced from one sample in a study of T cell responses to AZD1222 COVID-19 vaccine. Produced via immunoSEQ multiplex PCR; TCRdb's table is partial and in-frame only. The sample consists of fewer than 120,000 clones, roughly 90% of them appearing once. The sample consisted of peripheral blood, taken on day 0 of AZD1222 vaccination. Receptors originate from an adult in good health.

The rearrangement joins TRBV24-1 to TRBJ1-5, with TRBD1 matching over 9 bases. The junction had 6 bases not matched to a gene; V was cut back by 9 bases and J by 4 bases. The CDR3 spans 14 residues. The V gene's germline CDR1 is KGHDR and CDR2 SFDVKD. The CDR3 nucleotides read TGTGCCACCGGACGGACAGGGGTTAATCAGCCCCAGCATTTT. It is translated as CATGRTGVNQPQHF.

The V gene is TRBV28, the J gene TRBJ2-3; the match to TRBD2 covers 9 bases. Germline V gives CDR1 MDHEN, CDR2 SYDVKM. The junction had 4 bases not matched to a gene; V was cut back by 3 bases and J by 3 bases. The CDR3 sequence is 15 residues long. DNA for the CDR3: TGTGCCAGCAGTTTTCCGGGACTAGCAACAGATACGCAGTATTTT. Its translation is CASSFPGLATDTQYF.

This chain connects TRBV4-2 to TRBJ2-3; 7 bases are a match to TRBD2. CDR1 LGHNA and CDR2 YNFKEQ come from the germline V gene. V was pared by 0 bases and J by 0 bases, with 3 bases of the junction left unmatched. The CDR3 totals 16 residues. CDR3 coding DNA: TGTGCCAGCAGCCAAGAGTGGGGGGGGAGCACAGATACGCAGTATTTT. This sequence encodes CASSQEWGGSTDTQYF.

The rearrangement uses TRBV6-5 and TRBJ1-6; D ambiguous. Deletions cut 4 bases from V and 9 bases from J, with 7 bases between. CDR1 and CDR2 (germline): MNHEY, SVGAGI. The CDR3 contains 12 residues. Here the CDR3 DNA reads TGTGCCAGCAGTTTCGGTGGTTCACCCCTCCACTTT. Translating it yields CASSFGGSPLHF.

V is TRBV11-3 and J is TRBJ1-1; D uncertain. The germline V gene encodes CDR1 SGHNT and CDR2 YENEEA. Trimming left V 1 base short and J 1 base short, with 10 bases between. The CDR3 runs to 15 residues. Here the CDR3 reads CASSLVGVGNTEAFF. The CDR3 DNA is TGTGCCAGCAGCTTAGTCGGGGTTGGGAACACTGAAGCTTTCTTT. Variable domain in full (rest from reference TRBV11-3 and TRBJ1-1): EAGVVQSPRYKIIEKKQPVAFWCNPISGHNTLYWYLQNLGQGPELLIRYENEEAVDDSQLPKDRFSAERLKGVDSTLKIQPAELGDSAVYLCASSLVGVGNTEAFFGQGTRLTVV.

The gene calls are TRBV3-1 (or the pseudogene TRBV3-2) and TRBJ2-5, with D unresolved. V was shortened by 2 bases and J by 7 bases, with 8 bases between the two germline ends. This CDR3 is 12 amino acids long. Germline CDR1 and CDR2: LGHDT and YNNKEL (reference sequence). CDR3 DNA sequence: TGTGCCAGCAGCCAAACCCCGGGGACCCAGTACTTC. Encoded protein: CASSQTPGTQYF.

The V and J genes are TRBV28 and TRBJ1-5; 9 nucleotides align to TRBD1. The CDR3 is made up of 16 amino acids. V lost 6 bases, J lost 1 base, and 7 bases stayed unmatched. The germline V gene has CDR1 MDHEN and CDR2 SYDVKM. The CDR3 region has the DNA TGTGCCAGCAGACCTACGACAGGGGGAAGCAATCAGCCCCAGCATTTT. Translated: CASRPTTGGSNQPQHF.

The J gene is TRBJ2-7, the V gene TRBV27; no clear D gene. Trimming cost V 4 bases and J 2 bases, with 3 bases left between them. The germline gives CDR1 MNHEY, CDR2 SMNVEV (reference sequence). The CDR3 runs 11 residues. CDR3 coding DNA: TGTGCCAGCAGTTGGGCCTACGAGCAGTACTTC. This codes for CASSWAYEQYF.

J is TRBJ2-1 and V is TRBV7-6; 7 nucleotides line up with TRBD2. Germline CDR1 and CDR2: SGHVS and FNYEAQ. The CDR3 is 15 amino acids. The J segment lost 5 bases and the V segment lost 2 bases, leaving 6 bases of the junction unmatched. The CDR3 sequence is CASSLPGTTNNEQFF. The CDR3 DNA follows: TGTGCCAGCAGCTTACCCGGGACTACCAACAATGAGCAGTTCTTC.

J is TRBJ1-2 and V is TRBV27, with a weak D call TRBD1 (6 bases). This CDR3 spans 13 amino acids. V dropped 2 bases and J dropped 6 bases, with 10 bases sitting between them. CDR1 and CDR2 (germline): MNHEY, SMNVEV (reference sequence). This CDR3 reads CASSLQGFNGYTF. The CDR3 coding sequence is TGTGCCAGCAGTTTACAGGGGTTCAATGGCTACACCTTC.

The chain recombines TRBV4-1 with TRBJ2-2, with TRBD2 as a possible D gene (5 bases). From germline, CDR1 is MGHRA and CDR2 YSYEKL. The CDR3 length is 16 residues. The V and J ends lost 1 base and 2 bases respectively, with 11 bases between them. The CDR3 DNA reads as TGCGCCAGCAGCCAAGCACGGGGATCCAACACCGGGGAGCTGTTTTTT. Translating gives CASSQARGSNTGELFF.

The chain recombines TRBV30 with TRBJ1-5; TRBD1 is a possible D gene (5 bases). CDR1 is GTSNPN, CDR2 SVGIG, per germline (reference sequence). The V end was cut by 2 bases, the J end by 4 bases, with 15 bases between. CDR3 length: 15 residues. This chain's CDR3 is CAWSPTGTGNQPQHF. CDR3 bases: TGTGCCTGGAGTCCCACCGGGACGGGGAATCAGCCCCAGCATTTT. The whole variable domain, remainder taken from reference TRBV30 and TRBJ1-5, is SQTIHQWPATLVQPVGSPLSLECTVEGTSNPNLYWYRQAAGRGLQLLFYSVGIGQISSEVPQNLSASRPQDRQFILSSKKLLLSDSGFYLCAWSPTGTGNQPQHFGDGTRLSIL.

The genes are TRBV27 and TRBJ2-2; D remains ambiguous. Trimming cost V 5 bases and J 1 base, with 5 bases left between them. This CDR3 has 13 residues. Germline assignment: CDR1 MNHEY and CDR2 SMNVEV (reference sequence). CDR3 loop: CASSPLNTGELFF. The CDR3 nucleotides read TGTGCCAGCAGTCCATTGAACACCGGGGAGCTGTTTTTT.

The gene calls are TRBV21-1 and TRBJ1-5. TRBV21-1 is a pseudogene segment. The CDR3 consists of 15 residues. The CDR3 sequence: CASSKGARGNQPQHF. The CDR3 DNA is TGTGCCAGCAGCAAAGGGGCCCGGGGGAATCAGCCCCAGCATTTT.

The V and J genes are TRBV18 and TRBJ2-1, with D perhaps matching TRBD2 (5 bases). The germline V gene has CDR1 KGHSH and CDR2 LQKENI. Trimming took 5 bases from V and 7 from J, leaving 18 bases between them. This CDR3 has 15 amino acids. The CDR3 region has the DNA TGTGCCAGCTCAATCGGGGATAGCAAAGAGAATGAGCAGTTCTTC. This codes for CASSIGDSKENEQFF.

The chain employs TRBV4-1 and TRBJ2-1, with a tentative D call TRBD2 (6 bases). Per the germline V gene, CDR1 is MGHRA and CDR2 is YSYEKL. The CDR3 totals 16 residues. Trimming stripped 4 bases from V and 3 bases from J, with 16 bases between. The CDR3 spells CASSPPRDGGYNEQFF. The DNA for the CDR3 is TGCGCCAGCAGCCCTCCCCGAGACGGGGGCTACAATGAGCAGTTCTTC.

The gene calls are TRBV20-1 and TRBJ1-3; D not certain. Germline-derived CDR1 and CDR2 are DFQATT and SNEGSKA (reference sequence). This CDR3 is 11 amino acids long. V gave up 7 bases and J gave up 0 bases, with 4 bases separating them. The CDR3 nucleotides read TGCAGTGGAAGCTCTGGAAACACCATATATTTT. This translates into CSGSSGNTIYF.

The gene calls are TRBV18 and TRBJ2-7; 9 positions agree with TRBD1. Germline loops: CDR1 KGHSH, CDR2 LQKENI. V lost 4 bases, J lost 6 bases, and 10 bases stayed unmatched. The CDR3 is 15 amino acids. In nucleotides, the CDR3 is TGTGCCAGCTCACAAACGGCGGGACAGGGCGTCGAGCAGTACTTC. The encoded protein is CASSQTAGQGVEQYF.

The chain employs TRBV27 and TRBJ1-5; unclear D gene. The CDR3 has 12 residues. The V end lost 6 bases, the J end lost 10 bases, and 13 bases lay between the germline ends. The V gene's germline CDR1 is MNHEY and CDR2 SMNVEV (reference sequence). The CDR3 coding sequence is TGTGCCAGCAGAACTTACGGGTATCCCCAGCATTTT. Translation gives CASRTYGYPQHF.

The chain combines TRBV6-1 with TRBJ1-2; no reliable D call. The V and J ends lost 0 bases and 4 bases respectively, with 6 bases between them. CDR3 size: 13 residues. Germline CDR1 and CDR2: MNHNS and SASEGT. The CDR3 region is CASSEAGRYGYTF. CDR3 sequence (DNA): TGTGCCAGCAGTGAAGCAGGTCGCTATGGCTACACCTTC.

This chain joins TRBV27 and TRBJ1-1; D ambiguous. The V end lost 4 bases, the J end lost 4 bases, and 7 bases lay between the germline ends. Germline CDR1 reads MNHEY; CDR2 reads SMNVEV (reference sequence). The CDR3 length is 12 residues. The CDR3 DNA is TGTGCCAGCAGTTCATTCGGCACTGAAGCTTTCTTT. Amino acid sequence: CASSSFGTEAFF.